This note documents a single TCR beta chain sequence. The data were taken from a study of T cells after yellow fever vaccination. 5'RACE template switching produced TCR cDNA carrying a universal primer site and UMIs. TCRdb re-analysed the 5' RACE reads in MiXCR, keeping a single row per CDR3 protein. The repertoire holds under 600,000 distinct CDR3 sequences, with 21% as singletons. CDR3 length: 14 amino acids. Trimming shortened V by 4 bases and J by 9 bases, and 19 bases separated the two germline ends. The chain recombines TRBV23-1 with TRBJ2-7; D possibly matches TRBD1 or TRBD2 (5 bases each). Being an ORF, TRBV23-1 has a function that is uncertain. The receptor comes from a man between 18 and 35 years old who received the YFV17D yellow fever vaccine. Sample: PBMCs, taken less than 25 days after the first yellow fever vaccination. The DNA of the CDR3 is TGCGCCAGCAGTCCTGGGACGGGGCCTTTAGGGCAGTACGTC. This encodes CASSPGTGPLGQYV.